These 20 T cell receptor beta chains were all obtained from the same sample, sequenced in a study of Ad26.COV2.S vaccination and SARS-CoV-2 variants. As for treatment: roughly 19 received Ad26.COV2.S at low or high dose, single or two shots; about 5 received placebo; per-sample allocation not given. Sampling was done on day 63 after the first vaccine or placebo injection. Some clones are missing from TCRdb's copy, which holds only in-frame ones; the method was immunoSEQ multiplex PCR. The sample comprises some 340,000 clones, 85% of which are singletons, and 2.1% rests with the top ten. Specimen: peripheral blood, collected in a trial of Ad26.COV2.S vaccine versus placebo. These receptors originate from a person aged 18-65 years who received the Ad26.COV2.S COVID-19 vaccine or a placebo.

The chain links TRBV7-6 to TRBJ2-3, with D tentatively TRBD2 (5 bases). CDR3 length: 17 residues. From germline, CDR1 is SGHVS and CDR2 FNYEAQ. Trimming removed 0 bases from V and 4 bases from J, with 17 bases in between. The CDR3 sequence is CASSLAGRVKGPDTQYF. The CDR3 DNA reads as TGTGCCAGCAGCTTAGCGGGGAGAGTGAAGGGCCCAGATACGCAGTATTTT.

In this sample, this clone turned up once. This chain connects TRBV5-4 to TRBJ2-2; D is tentatively TRBD1 or TRBD2 (5 bases each). The germline V gene has CDR1 SGHNT and CDR2 YYREEE (reference sequence). V was cut by 3 bases and J by 6 bases, with 15 bases left in between. CDR3 length: 15 amino acids. The CDR3: CASSWGTTVAGELFF. CDR3 DNA: TGTGCCAGCAGCTGGGGGACCACGGTGGCCGGGGAGCTGTTTTTT.

The chain couples TRBV5-1 to TRBJ1-6, with a tentative D call TRBD1 (6 bases). Germline values: CDR1 SGHRS, CDR2 YFSETQ. The CDR3 consists of 16 residues. V lost 5 bases to trimming and J lost 6 bases, with 18 bases between them. Here the CDR3 reads CASRVADSSSNSPLHF. As DNA, the CDR3 is TGCGCCAGCAGAGTGGCGGACAGTAGTTCTAATTCACCCCTCCACTTT.

The chain joins TRBV6-2 or TRBV6-3 to TRBJ1-5; 8 bases match TRBD1. The CDR3 extends over 15 amino acids. CDR1 and CDR2 from the germline V gene are MNHEY and SVGEGT. The V gene end was trimmed by 4 bases and the J gene end by 5 bases; junction bases not matched to a gene: 7. The CDR3 sequence: CASSSLTGVHQPQHF. DNA of the CDR3: TGTGCCAGCAGTTCCCTGACAGGGGTTCATCAGCCCCAGCATTTT.

The chain carries TRBV9 and TRBJ2-1; D uncertain. V dropped 3 bases and J dropped 4 bases, with 5 bases sitting between them. The germline V gene has CDR1 SGDLS and CDR2 YYNGEE. CDR3 size: 12 residues. As DNA, the CDR3 is TGTGCCAGCAGCGCCAATTACAATGAGCAGTTCTTC. This translates into CASSANYNEQFF.

This sequence joins TRBV28 and TRBJ2-5; 9 nucleotides match TRBD1. Germline V gene sequence: CDR1 MDHEN, CDR2 SYDVKM. The CDR3 contains 15 residues. V lost 6 bases, J lost 4 bases, and 9 bases stayed unmatched. The CDR3 DNA follows: TGTGCCAGCAGCCGACCGGGACAGGGACGAGAGACCCAGTACTTC. It codes for CASSRPGQGRETQYF.

The J gene is TRBJ2-1, the V gene TRBV5-1; 9 nucleotides line up with TRBD1. Germline V gene lookup returns CDR1 SGHRS and CDR2 YFSETQ. J was trimmed by 10 bases and V by 4 bases; bases with no gene match: 9. The CDR3 runs 14 residues. CDR3: CASSPRDRVEEQFF. The DNA of the CDR3 is TGCGCCAGCAGCCCCCGGGACAGGGTAGAAGAGCAGTTCTTC.

The V and J genes are TRBV27 and TRBJ2-5; D is unclear. Germline loops: CDR1 MNHEY, CDR2 SMNVEV (reference sequence). The V and J ends lost 3 bases and 0 bases respectively, with 5 bases between them. There are 13 residues in the CDR3. The CDR3 region is CASSFADQETQYF. CDR3 in DNA: TGTGCCAGCAGTTTCGCAGACCAAGAGACCCAGTACTTC.

The V call is TRBV28, the J call TRBJ1-1; 7 bases fit TRBD1. V shed 6 bases and J 2 bases; nucleotides not matched to a gene: 3. The germline V gene encodes CDR1 MDHEN and CDR2 SYDVKM. The length of the CDR3 is 13 residues. The DNA for the CDR3 is TGTGCCAGCAGGGCAGGGGGAAACACTGAAGCTTTCTTT. Its translation is CASRAGGNTEAFF. The full variable domain, with the rest looked up from reference TRBV28 and TRBJ1-1, is DVKVTQSSRYLVKRTGEKVFLECVQDMDHENMFWYRQDPGLGLRLIYFSYDVKMKEKGDIPEGYSVSREKKERFSLILESASTNQTSMYLCASRAGGNTEAFFGQGTRLTVV.

The CDR3 DNA follows: TGTGCCAGCAGTTTCACTAGCGGGGGGGCAGAGGGCACCGGGGAGCTGTTTTTT. This codes for CASSFTSGGAEGTGELFF. This chain connects TRBV27 to TRBJ2-2; the match to TRBD2 covers 13 bases. The germline V gene has CDR1 MNHEY and CDR2 SMNVEV (reference sequence). The CDR3 runs 18 residues. V dropped 3 bases and J dropped 4; count of bases not matched to a gene: 8.

This clone was observed once. The chain links TRBV10-3 to TRBJ2-2; tentative D call: TRBD1 (5 bases). Germline CDR1 reads ENHRY; CDR2 reads SYGVKD. CDR3 length: 16 amino acids. Between the trimmed V and J ends, which lost 1 base and 0 bases, there was a span of 9 bases. As DNA, the CDR3 is TGTGCCATCAGTGAGTGGACAAGCGCGAACACCGGGGAGCTGTTTTTT. It codes for CAISEWTSANTGELFF.

The genes are TRBV10-3 and TRBJ2-5; no firm D call. Between the trimmed V and J ends, which lost 3 bases and 4 bases, there was a span of 12 bases. The CDR3 is made up of 14 amino acids. Germline CDR1 and CDR2: ENHRY and SYGVKD. The DNA of the CDR3 is TGTGCCATCAGTGAAAGGCTTTGGGGAGAGACCCAGTACTTC. Translated, it gives CAISERLWGETQYF.

This chain uses TRBV9 with TRBJ1-3; tentative D call: TRBD1 (6 bases). Germline assignment: CDR1 SGDLS and CDR2 YYNGEE. CDR3 length equals 15 residues. V lost 3 bases and J lost 0, with 10 bases in between. In DNA, the CDR3 is TGTGCCAGCAGCGACGGAGGGGGCTCTGGAAACACCATATATTTT. Encoded protein: CASSDGGGSGNTIYF.

V and J are TRBV9 and TRBJ2-6; weak D call: TRBD2 (6 bases). V was pared by 8 bases and J by 0 bases, with 18 bases between. Germline V gene lookup returns CDR1 SGDLS and CDR2 YYNGEE. This CDR3 has 17 amino acids. For the CDR3, the DNA is TGTGCCAGTGGGGAGGACCTTACACTCTCTGGGGCCAACGTCCTGACTTTC. It is translated as CASGEDLTLSGANVLTF.

The sample holds one count of this clone. The chain recombines TRBV28 with TRBJ1-1; D possibly corresponds to TRBD1 (6 bases). With 5 bases removed from V and 4 bases from J, the gap between germline ends came to 11 bases. The CDR3 contains 13 residues. Germline V gene data show CDR1 as MDHEN and CDR2 as SYDVKM. In DNA form, the CDR3 reads TGTGCCAGCAGTCGGAGGGGGGGCACTGAAGCTTTCTTT. Amino acids: CASSRRGGTEAFF.

This rearrangement joins TRBV7-3 to TRBJ2-6; perhaps D is TRBD1 or TRBD2 (6 bases each). Trimming removed 1 base at V and 0 bases at J, with 16 bases between. The CDR3 runs 19 residues. Germline V lookup: CDR1 SGHTA, CDR2 FQGTGA. In DNA, the CDR3 is TGTGCCAGCAGCTTAATGGGTCTCGGGGGACACTCTGGGGCCAACGTCCTGACTTTC. It translates to CASSLMGLGGHSGANVLTF.

The chain joins TRBV12-2 to TRBJ1-2; no DNA check was done on the table's D call, TRBD1. TRBV12-2 is a documented pseudogene. There are 15 residues in the CDR3. The CDR3 sequence: CASRVGTGWDYGYTF. The CDR3 DNA reads as TGTGCAAGTCGCGTAGGGACAGGGTGGGACTATGGCTACACCTTC.

The chain links TRBV7-9 to TRBJ2-7; TRBD1 matches at 9 bases. The CDR3 loop spans 13 amino acids. Germline trimming cut 2 bases from V and 13 bases from J; bases unmatched to any gene: 9. Germline V gene lookup returns CDR1 SEHNR and CDR2 FQNEAQ (reference sequence). The CDR3 bases are TGTGCCAGCAGCTTAACTCAGACAGGGGGTTTATACTTC. Translating gives CASSLTQTGGLYF.

As DNA, the CDR3 is TGTGCCAGCAGCCAAGATGTTGGGACAGCCTACAATGAGCAGTTCTTC. Its translation: CASSQDVGTAYNEQFF. This sequence joins TRBV3-1 (or the pseudogene TRBV3-2) and TRBJ2-1, with 7 positions matching TRBD1. The CDR3 runs 16 residues. In germline, CDR1 is LGHDT, CDR2 YNNKEL (reference sequence). V was pared by 0 bases and J by 2 bases, with 4 bases of the junction left unmatched.

The V call is TRBV18, the J call TRBJ2-2, with D uncertain. CDR3 length: 15 residues. Trimming removed 2 bases from V and 0 bases from J, with 7 bases in between. Per germline, CDR1 KGHSH and CDR2 LQKENI. The CDR3 here is CASSPKSANTGELFF. In DNA, the CDR3 is TGTGCCAGCTCACCAAAGTCGGCGAACACCGGGGAGCTGTTTTTT.